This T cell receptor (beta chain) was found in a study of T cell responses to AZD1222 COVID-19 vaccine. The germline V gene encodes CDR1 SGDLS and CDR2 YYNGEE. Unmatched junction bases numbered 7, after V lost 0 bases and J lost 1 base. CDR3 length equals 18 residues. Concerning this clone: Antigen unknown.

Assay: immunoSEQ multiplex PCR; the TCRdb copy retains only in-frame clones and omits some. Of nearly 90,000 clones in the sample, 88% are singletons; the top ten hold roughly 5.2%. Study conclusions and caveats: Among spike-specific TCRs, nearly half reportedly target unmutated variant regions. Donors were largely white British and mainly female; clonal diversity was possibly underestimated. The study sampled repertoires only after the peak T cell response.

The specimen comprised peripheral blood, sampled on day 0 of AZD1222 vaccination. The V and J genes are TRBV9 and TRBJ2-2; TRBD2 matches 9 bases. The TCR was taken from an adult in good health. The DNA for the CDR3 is TGTGCCAGCAGCGTAGTGGCTAGCGGGGACCTGAACACCGGGGAGCTGTTTTTT. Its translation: CASSVVASGDLNTGELFF.